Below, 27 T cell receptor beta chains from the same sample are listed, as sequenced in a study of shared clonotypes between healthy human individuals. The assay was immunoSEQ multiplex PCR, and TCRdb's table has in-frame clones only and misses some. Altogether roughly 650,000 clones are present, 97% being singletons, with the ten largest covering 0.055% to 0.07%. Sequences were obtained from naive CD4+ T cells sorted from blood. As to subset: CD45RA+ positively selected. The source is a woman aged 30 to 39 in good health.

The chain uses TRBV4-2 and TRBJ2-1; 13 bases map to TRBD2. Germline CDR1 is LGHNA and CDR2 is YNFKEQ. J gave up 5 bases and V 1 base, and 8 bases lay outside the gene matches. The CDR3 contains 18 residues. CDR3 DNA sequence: TGTGCCAGCAGCCAAGCCATTGGGACTAGCGGGATCCACAATGAGCAGTTCTTC. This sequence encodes CASSQAIGTSGIHNEQFF.

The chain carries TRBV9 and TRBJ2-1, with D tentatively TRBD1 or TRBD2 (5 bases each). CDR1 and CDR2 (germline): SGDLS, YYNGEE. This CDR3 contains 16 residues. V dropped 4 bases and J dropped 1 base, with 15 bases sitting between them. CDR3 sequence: CASSPRGADSYNEQFF. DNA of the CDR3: TGTGCCAGCAGCCCCCGAGGGGCAGATTCCTACAATGAGCAGTTCTTC.

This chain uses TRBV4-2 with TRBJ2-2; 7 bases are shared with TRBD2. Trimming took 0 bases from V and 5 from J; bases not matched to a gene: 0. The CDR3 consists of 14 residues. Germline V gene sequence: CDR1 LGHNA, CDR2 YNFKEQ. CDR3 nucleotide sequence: TGTGCCAGCAGCCAAGACGGGGGGACCGGGGAGCTGTTTTTT. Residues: CASSQDGGTGELFF.

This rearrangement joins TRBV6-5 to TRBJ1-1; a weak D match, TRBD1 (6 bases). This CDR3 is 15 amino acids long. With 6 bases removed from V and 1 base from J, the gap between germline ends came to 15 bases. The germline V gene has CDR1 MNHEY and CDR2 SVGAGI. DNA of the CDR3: TGTGCCAGCAGGACATCAGGGGCAACGAACACTGAAGCTTTCTTT. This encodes CASRTSGATNTEAFF.

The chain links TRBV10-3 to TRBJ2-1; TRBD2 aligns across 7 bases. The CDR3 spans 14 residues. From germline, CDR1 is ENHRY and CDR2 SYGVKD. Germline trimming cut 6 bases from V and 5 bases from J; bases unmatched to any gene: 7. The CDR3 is CAISTTSANNEQFF. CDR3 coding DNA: TGTGCCATCAGCACTACTAGCGCTAACAATGAGCAGTTCTTC.

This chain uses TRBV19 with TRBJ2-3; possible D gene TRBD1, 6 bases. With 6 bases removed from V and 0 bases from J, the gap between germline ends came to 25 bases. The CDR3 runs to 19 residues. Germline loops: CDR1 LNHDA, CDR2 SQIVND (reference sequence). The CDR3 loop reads CASRPDRSRRENSTDTQYF. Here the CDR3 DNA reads TGTGCCAGTAGGCCCGACAGGTCGAGGCGCGAGAATAGCACAGATACGCAGTATTTT.

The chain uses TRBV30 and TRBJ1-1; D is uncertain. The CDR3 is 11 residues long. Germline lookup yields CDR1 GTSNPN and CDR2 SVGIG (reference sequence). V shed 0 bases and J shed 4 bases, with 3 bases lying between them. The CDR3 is CAWSVLTEAFF. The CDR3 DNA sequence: TGTGCCTGGAGTGTACTCACTGAAGCTTTCTTT.

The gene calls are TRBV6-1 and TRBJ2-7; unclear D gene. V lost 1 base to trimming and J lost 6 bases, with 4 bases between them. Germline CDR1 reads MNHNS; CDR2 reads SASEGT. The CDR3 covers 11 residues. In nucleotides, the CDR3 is TGTGCCAGCAGTGAAGGGCCCGAGCAGTACTTC. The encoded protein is CASSEGPEQYF.

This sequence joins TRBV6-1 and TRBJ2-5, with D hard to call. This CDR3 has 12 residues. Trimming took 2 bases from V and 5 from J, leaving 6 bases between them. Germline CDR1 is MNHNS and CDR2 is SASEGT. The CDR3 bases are TGTGCCAGCAGTGAACTTCTGGAGACCCAGTACTTC. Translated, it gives CASSELLETQYF.

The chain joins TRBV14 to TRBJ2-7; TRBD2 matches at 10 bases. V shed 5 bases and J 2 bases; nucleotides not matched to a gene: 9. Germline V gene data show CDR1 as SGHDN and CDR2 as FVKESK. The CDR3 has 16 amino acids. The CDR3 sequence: CASSYGGLATTYEQYF. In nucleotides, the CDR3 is TGTGCCAGCAGCTATGGGGGACTAGCGACCACCTACGAGCAGTACTTC.

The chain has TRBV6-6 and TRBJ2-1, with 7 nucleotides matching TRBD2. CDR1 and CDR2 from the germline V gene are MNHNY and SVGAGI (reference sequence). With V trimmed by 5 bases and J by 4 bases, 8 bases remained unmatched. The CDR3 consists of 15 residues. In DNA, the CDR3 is TGTGCCAGCAGTACCGGGGGGAACGTTTACAATGAGCAGTTCTTC. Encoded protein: CASSTGGNVYNEQFF.

CDR3 bases: TGTGCCAGCAGCCAAGTTGGGGGAGGGAAAGCTTTCTTT. This encodes CASSQVGGGKAFF. This chain uses TRBV14 with TRBJ1-1, with D perhaps TRBD1 (5 bases). The ends were cut back, 1 base at V and 9 bases at J, with 12 bases in the middle. Germline values: CDR1 SGHDN, CDR2 FVKESK. The CDR3 is 13 amino acids. The whole variable domain, remainder taken from reference TRBV14 and TRBJ1-1, is EAGVTQFPSHSVIEKGQTVTLRCDPISGHDNLYWYRRVMGKEIKFLLHFVKESKQDESGMPNNRFLAERTGGTYSTLKVQPAELEDSGVYFCASSQVGGGKAFFGQGTRLTVV.

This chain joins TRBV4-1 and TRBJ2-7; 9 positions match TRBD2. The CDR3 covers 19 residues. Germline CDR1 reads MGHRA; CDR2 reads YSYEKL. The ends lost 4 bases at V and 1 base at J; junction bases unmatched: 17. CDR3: CASSRLAEREDPMSYEQYF. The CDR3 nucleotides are TGCGCCAGCAGCCGACTAGCGGAGCGGGAAGACCCTATGTCCTACGAGCAGTACTTC.

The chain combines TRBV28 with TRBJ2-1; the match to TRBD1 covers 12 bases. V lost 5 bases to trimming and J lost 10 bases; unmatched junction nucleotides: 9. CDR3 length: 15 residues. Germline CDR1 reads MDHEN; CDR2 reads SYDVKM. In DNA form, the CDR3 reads TGTGCCAGCAGTGGCCCGGGACAGGGGGCTGGGGAGCAGTTCTTC. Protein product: CASSGPGQGAGEQFF.

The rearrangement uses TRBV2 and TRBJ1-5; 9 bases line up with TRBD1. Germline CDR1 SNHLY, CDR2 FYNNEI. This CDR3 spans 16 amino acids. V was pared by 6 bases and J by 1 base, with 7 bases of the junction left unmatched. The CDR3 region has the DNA TGTGCCAGCAGACCGGGACAGGGAATGAGCAATCAGCCCCAGCATTTT. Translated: CASRPGQGMSNQPQHF.

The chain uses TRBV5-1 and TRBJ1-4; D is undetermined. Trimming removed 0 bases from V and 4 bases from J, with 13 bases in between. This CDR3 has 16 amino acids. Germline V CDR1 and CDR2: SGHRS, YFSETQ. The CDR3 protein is CASSLALRSGNEKLFF. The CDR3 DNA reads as TGCGCCAGCAGCTTGGCCTTAAGGTCCGGTAATGAAAAACTGTTTTTT.

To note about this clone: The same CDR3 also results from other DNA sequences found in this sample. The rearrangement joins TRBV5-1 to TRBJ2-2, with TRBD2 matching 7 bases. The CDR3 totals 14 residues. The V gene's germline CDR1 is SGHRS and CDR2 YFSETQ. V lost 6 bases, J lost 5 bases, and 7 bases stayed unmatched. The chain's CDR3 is CASNPSGITGELFF. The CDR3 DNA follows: TGCGCCAGCAATCCTAGCGGTATAACCGGGGAGCTGTTTTTT.

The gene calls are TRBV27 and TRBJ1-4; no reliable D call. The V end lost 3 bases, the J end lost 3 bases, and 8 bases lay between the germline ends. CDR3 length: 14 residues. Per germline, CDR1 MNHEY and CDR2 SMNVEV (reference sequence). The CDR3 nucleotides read TGTGCCAGCAGTTTCTCAAGGGCTAATGAAAAACTGTTTTTT. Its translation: CASSFSRANEKLFF.

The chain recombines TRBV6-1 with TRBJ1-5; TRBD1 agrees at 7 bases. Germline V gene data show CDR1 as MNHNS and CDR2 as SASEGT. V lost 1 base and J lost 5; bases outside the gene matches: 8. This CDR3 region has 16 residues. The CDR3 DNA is TGTGCCAGCAGTGAAGAGCCCCAGACAGGGTATCAGCCCCAGCATTTT. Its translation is CASSEEPQTGYQPQHF.

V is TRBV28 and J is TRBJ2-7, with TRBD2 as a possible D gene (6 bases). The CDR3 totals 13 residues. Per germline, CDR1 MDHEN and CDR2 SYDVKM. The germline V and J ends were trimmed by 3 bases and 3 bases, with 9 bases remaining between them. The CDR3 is CASSFGTLYEQYF. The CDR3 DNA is TGTGCCAGCAGTTTCGGGACTCTCTACGAGCAGTACTTC.

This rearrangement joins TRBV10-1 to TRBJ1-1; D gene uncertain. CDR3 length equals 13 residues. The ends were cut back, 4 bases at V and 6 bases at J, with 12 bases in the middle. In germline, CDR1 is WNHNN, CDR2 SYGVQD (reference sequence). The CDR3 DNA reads TGCGCCAGCAGTGTCCAAGGTGGCCCTGAAGCTTTCTTT. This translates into CASSVQGGPEAFF.

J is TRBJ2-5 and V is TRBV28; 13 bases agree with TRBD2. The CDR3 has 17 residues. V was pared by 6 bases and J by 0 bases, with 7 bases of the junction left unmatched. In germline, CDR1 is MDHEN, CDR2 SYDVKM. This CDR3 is CASSPGTSGMYQETQYF. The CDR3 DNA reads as TGTGCCAGCAGCCCCGGGACTAGCGGGATGTACCAAGAGACCCAGTACTTC.

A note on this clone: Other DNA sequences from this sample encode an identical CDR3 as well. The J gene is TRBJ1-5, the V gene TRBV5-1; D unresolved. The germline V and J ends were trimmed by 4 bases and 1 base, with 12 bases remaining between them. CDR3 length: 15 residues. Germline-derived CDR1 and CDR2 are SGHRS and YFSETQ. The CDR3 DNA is TGCGCCAGCAGCCTCGAGGGCAGGAGCAATCAGCCCCAGCATTTT. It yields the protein CASSLEGRSNQPQHF. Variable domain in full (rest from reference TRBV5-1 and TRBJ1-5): KAGVTQTPRYLIKTRGQQVTLSCSPISGHRSVSWYQQTPGQGLQFLFEYFSETQRNKGNFPGRFSGRQFSNSRSEMNVSTLELGDSALYLCASSLEGRSNQPQHFGDGTRLSIL.

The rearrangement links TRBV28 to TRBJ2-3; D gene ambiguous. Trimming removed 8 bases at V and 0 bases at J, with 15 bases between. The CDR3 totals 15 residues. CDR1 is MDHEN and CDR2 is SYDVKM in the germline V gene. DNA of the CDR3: TGTGCCAGCTGTGGACCCCAGAAAAGCACAGATACGCAGTATTTT. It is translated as CASCGPQKSTDTQYF. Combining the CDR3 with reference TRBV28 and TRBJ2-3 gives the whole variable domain DVKVTQSSRYLVKRTGEKVFLECVQDMDHENMFWYRQDPGLGLRLIYFSYDVKMKEKGDIPEGYSVSREKKERFSLILESASTNQTSMYLCASCGPQKSTDTQYFGPGTRLTVL.

CDR3 in DNA: TGTGCCAGCAGCGATAGCGGGAGCTCCCAAGAGACCCAGTACTTC. Its translation is CASSDSGSSQETQYF. This chain joins TRBV9 and TRBJ2-5; 9 bases agree with TRBD2. V was pared by 3 bases and J by 1 base, with 4 bases of the junction left unmatched. Germline lookup yields CDR1 SGDLS and CDR2 YYNGEE. The CDR3 has 15 residues.

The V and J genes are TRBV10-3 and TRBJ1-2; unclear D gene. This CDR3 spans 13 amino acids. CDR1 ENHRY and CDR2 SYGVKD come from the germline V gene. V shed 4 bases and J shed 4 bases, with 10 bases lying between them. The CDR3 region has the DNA TGTGCCATCAGTGTCTTACAGAGCTATGGCTACACCTTC. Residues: CAISVLQSYGYTF.

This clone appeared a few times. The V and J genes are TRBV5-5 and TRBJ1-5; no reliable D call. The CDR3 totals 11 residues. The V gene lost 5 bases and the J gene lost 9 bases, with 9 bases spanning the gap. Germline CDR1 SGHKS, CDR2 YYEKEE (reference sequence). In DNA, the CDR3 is TGTGCCAGCAGGAGACAACCGCCCCAGCATTTT. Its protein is CASRRQPPQHF. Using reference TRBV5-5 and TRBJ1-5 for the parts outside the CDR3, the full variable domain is DAGVTQSPTHLIKTRGQQVTLRCSPISGHKSVSWYQQVLGQGPQFIFQYYEKEERGRGNFPDRFSARQFPNYSSELNVNALLLGDSALYLCASRRQPPQHFGDGTRLSIL.